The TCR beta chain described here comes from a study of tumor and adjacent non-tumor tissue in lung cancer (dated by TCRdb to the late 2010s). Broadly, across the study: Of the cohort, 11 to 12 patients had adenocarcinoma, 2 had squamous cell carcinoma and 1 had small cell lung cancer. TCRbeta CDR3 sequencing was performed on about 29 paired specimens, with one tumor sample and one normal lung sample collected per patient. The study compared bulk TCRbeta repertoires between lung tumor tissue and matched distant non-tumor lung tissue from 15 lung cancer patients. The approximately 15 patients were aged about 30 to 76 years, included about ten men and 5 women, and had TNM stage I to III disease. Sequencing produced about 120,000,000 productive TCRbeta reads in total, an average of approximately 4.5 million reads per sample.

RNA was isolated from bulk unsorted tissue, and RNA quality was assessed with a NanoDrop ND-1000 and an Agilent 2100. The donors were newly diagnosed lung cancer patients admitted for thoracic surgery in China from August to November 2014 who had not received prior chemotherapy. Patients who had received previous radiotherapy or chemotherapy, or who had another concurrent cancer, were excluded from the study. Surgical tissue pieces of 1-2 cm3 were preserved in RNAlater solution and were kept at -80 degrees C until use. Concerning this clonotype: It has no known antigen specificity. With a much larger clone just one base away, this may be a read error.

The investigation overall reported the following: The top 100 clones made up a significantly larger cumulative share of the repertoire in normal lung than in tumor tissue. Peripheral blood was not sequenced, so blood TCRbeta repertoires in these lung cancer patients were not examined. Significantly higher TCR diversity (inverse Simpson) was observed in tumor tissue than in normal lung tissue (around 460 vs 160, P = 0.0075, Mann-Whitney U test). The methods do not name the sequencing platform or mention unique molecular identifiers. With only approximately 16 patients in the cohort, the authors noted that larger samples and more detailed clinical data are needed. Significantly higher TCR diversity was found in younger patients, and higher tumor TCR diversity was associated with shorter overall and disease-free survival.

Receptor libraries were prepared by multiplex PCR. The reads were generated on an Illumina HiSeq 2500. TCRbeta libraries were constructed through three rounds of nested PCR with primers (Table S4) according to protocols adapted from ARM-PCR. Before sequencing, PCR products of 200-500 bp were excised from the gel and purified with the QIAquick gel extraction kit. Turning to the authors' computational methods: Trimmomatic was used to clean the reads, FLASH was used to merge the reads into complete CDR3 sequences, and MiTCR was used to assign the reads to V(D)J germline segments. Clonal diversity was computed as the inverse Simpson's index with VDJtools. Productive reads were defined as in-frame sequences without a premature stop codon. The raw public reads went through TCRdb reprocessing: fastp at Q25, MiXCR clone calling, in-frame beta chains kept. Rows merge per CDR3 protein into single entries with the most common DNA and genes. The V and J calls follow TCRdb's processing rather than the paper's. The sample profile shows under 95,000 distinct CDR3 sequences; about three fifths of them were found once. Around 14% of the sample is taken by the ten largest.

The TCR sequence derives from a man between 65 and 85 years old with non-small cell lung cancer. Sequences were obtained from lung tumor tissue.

The encoded CDR3 is CGARLGKNTQYF. The nucleotide sequence reads as follows: TGTGGGGCCCGCTTGGGGAAAAACACTCAGTACTTC. The chain is encoded by TRBV30 joined to TRBJ2-4; the D gene identity is not certain. From cysteine to phenylalanine, the CDR3 is 12 amino acids long. Just CDR3 DNA is preserved here, 36 bases in frame from base 1. The germline V gene (reference sequence) supplies CDR1 GTSNPN and CDR2 SVGIG.